The 3 T cell receptor beta chains presented below share a single source sample, sequenced in a study of T cell repertoires in cytomegalovirus infection. TCRdb ran MiXCR on the reads and lists one entry per CDR3 protein. Of approximately 170,000 distinct CDR3 sequences detected, under 15% appear once; the ten largest clones hold roughly 27%. The sample comprised PBMCs. All receptors come from a human donor in good health (CMV status not recorded). Some clones in this sample may be carry-over from other donors' samples.

This clonotype was detected a few times. The chain links TRBV23-1 to TRBJ1-2; weak D call: TRBD1 (6 bases). TRBV23-1 falls under the ORF class, with uncertain function. V lost 2 bases and J lost 4, with 17 bases in between. The CDR3 is made up of 16 amino acids. CDR3 amino acids: CASSQHRERALYGYTF. CDR3 nucleotide sequence: TGCGCCAGCAGTCAACACAGGGAGAGGGCTCTCTATGGCTACACCTTC.

This clonotype occurred many times. V gene TRBV7-8 combines with J gene TRBJ1-2; a possible D gene is TRBD1 (5 bases). CDR3 length: 14 residues. Looked up from germline, CDR1 is SGHVS and CDR2 is FQNEAQ. V gave up 1 base and J gave up 4 bases, with 10 bases separating them. CDR3 region: CASSLDATAYGYTF. Written as DNA, the CDR3 is TGTGCCAGCAGCTTAGACGCGACAGCCTATGGCTACACCTTC.

This clonotype was picked up many times. CDR3 nucleotides: TGTGCCAGCAGCCTGGGGGGGGAGGGGGACTATGGCTACACCTTC. Its protein is CASSLGGEGDYGYTF. The V and J genes are TRBV7-2 and TRBJ1-2, with D possibly TRBD1 on 6 matching bases. The V gene lost 5 bases and the J gene lost 3 bases, with 16 bases spanning the gap. Per germline, CDR1 SGHTA and CDR2 FQGNSA. CDR3 size: 15 residues.